This T cell receptor (beta chain) was sequenced in a study of cytomegalovirus exposure and HLA in healthy donors. The study ran its PCR with 60 Vbeta and 13 Jbeta primers. Sequencing was performed with immunoSEQ multiplex PCR; in TCRdb, only in-frame clones are kept and a portion is missing. The sample contains about 120,000 clones, less than 85% of which appear only once. The V end lost 1 base, the J end lost 3 bases, and 7 bases lay between the germline ends. The CDR3 runs to 13 residues. CDR1 SGHVS and CDR2 FQNEAQ come from the germline V gene. Material for sequencing was PBMCs. V usage is TRBV7-8 and J usage is TRBJ2-7; D remains ambiguous. This receptor was identified in a young man in good health and CMV-seropositive. CDR3 in DNA: TGTGCCAGCAGCTTAGAAAGACTCTACGAGCAGTACTTC. This gives the protein CASSLERLYEQYF.